This T cell receptor (beta chain) was obtained from a study of blood T cell repertoires in COVID-19 (dated by TCRdb to between 2020 and 2021). Regarding the research as a whole: The collaborator samples originated in the United States, Italy and Spain and spanned the acute and convalescent phases of COVID-19. Where available, HLA class I and class II types were taken from metadata supplied by the sample provider and were not determined by assay-based typing. Subjects who had been exposed to COVID-19, were actively infected with it, or had recovered from it provided the deeply sampled blood TCRbeta repertoires that made up the dataset. The samples were drawn from two sources: the first 160 participants of the ongoing ImmuneRACE study, and 1,000 to 1,500 subjects contributed by 6 global collaborators. The material from the prospective study consisted of cDNA or gDNA derived from T cells, B-cell-depleted T cells, or PBMCs. The repertoires were released in a freely available public database intended as a resource for research on the immune response to SARS-CoV-2. Nearly every sample came with metadata listing a de-identified subject ID, COVID-19 status, age in years and sex.

Study-wide conclusions, independent of this receptor: How much clinical and demographic metadata was included differed by source and by participant, and the metadata was provided uncurated.

Whole blood was collected in K2EDTA tubes by collaborating institutions according to the institutions' own protocols. For TCRbeta analysis, collaborators shipped samples as frozen whole blood, isolated PBMCs, or DNA extracted from either of those sample types. As encoded in the germline V gene, CDR1 is MDHEN while CDR2 is SYDVKM. Including the terminal cysteine and phenylalanine, the CDR3 comprises 12 residues. This entry keeps only the CDR3 DNA: 36 bases, framed from base 1. Details on this clone: Its antigen is currently not known. A junction boundary mismatches the germline segment, possibly from a read error.

TCRbeta CDR3 regions were amplified from genomic DNA using the immunoSEQ Assay, a bias-controlled multiplex PCR. On the study's bioinformatics: The number of nucleated cells in each sample was estimated by amplification of reference gene primers within the assay. Sequence reads were collapsed and filtered to measure the absolute abundance of every unique TCRbeta CDR3 rearrangement. For each sample, productive Simpson clonality was calculated by taking the square root of Simpson's diversity index across productive rearrangements. Not all clones reach the TCRdb copy of this immuneACCESS table, which keeps in-frame sequences only. Checked studies attribute under half of the gap to unresolved V genes and leave the rest unexplained. The DNA was the basis for D and trimming; V, J and clone size are from that table. This sample comprises about 49,000 clones, roughly 82% of them detected only once. The ten largest clones take up less than 3% of the sample.

The sequenced sample was peripheral blood. Here the chain combines TRBV28 and TRBJ1-2, with no confident D gene call. This sequence originates from a woman in her sixties with acute or convalescent COVID-19. The CDR3 in this case is CASSLVRGNPTF. At the DNA level, the sequence is TGTGCCAGCAGCCTGGTTCGGGGAAACCCGACGTTC.